These 6 T cell receptor beta chains share one sample of origin, sequenced in a study of shared clonotypes between healthy human individuals (dated by TCRdb to about 2020). The receptor library was made with the immunoSEQ multiplex PCR assay. Here the immuneACCESS table is served through TCRdb, limited to in-frame sequences with V and J called. Missing clones are a known gap in these copies; in checked studies unresolved V genes cover under half, and the rest lacks a known reason. This sample comprises around 2.3 million clones, around 95% of them detected only once. The top ten hold roughly 0.13% of the sample. Sequencing input: naive CD4+ T cells sorted from blood. What the cell subset or site label conveys for this sample: CD45RA+ positively selected. These receptors came from a man aged 18 to 35 in good health.

The chain is built from TRBV10-3 and TRBJ1-2; D is unresolved. The V end was cut by 2 bases, the J end by 3 bases, with 10 bases between. This CDR3 is 14 amino acids long. Germline assignment: CDR1 ENHRY and CDR2 SYGVKD. The CDR3 here is CAISEDIGDYGYTF. CDR3 sequence (DNA): TGTGCCATCAGTGAGGATATCGGGGACTATGGCTACACCTTC.

The chain combines TRBV7-8 with TRBJ2-2; TRBD2 agrees at 8 bases. The CDR3 totals 16 residues. V lost 5 bases, J lost 2 bases, and 7 bases stayed unmatched. The V gene's germline CDR1 is SGHVS and CDR2 FQNEAQ. The CDR3 region has the DNA TGTGCCAGCAGCCTAATGCGGGGGGAAAACACCGGGGAGCTGTTTTTT. Residues: CASSLMRGENTGELFF. The full variable domain, completed using reference TRBV7-8 and TRBJ2-2, is GAGVSQSPRYKVAKRGQDVALRCDPISGHVSLFWYQQALGQGPEFLTYFQNEAQLDKSGLPSDRFFAERPEGSVSTLKIQRTQQEDSAVYLCASSLMRGENTGELFFGEGSRLTVL.

The chain couples TRBV6-1 to TRBJ1-2; TRBD1 might be the D (5 bases). The CDR3 runs 17 residues. Germline V CDR1 and CDR2: MNHNS, SASEGT. V lost 2 bases and J 3 bases, leaving 19 bases between the germline ends. The CDR3 DNA sequence: TGTGCCAGCAGTGAAAAAGGGACGCAGGGTTGGTACTATGGCTACACCTTC. Translating gives CASSEKGTQGWYYGYTF.

Of note for this clone: Distinct nucleotide sequences in the sample also encode this CDR3. CDR3 DNA sequence: TGTGCCTGGAGCCGTACAGATACGCAGTATTTT. It encodes CAWSRTDTQYF. This chain links TRBV30 with TRBJ2-3, with no clear D. The V gene lost 3 bases and the J gene lost 3 bases, with 4 bases spanning the gap. The CDR3 is 11 amino acids. The V gene's germline CDR1 is GTSNPN and CDR2 SVGIG (reference sequence).

The chain carries TRBV30 and TRBJ2-7, with D perhaps matching TRBD1 (6 bases). The germline CDR1 and CDR2 sequences are GTSNPN and SVGIG (reference sequence). V lost 7 bases and J lost 0, with 10 bases in between. The CDR3 is made up of 12 amino acids. CDR3 residues: CAFGTNSYEQYF. In nucleotides, the CDR3 is TGTGCCTTCGGGACAAACTCCTACGAGCAGTACTTC. Complete variable domain (other parts from reference TRBV30 and TRBJ2-7): SQTIHQWPATLVQPVGSPLSLECTVEGTSNPNLYWYRQAAGRGLQLLFYSVGIGQISSEVPQNLSASRPQDRQFILSSKKLLLSDSGFYLCAFGTNSYEQYFGPGTRLTVT.

Remarks on this clone: This specimen includes other DNA sequences encoding the same CDR3. The genes are TRBV7-9 and TRBJ1-1; no firm D call. V gave up 0 bases and J gave up 3 bases, with 8 bases separating them. There are 14 residues in the CDR3. Germline V gives CDR1 SEHNR, CDR2 FQNEAQ (reference sequence). CDR3 sequence: CASSLAGSYTEAFF. CDR3 sequence (DNA): TGTGCCAGCAGCTTAGCAGGATCTTACACTGAAGCTTTCTTT.